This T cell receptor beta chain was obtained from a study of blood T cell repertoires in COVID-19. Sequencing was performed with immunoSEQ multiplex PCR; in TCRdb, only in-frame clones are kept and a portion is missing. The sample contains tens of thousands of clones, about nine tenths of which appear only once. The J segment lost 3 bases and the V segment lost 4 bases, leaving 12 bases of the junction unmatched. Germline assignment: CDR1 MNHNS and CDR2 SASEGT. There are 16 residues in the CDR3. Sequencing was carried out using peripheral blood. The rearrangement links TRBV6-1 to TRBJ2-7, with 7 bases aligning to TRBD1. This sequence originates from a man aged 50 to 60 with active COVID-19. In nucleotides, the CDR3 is TGTGCCAGCAGTGGGATCTACAGGGGCGTCGACTACGAGCAGTACTTC. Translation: CASSGIYRGVDYEQYF.